The entry below gives a single T cell receptor beta chain sequence along with its context. From germline, CDR1 is SGHVS and CDR2 FQNEAQ. With V trimmed by 5 bases and J by 3 bases, 12 bases remained unmatched. The CDR3 has 16 amino acids. The source of the sample is a study of blood T cell repertoires in COVID-19. Study as a whole: The study drew acute and convalescent COVID-19 samples from the United States, Italy and Spain. Sources were T cells, B-cell-depleted T cells, or PBMCs; the material itself was cDNA or gDNA.

Seattle researchers signed up patients amid active infection and tracked them longitudinally. Here immunoSEQ multiplex PCR was the method, and the copy in TCRdb shows in-frame clones only, minus some. The sample records under 200,000 clones, 79% being singletons. This chain connects TRBV7-8 to TRBJ2-5, with 7 bases identical to TRBD2. This TCR was recovered from a woman in her sixties or seventies with COVID-19, enrolled during active disease. The sequencing input was peripheral blood. The CDR3 nucleotides are TGTGCCAGCAGCCCCATAGGGACTACGGGGGAAGAGACCCAGTACTTC. It codes for CASSPIGTTGEETQYF. The full variable domain, completed using reference TRBV7-8 and TRBJ2-5, is GAGVSQSPRYKVAKRGQDVALRCDPISGHVSLFWYQQALGQGPEFLTYFQNEAQLDKSGLPSDRFFAERPEGSVSTLKIQRTQQEDSAVYLCASSPIGTTGEETQYFGPGTRLLVL.